This TCR beta chain was retrieved from a study of T cells in Graves' hyperthyroidism and ophthalmopathy. This CDR3 region has 16 residues. Trimming cost V 3 bases and J 0 bases; bases outside gene matches: 4. In germline, CDR1 is SNHLY, CDR2 FYNNEI. Regions amplified from RNA transcripts were the TCR beta CDR3 regions. A set of HTBI primers served as the primers for a first-round RT-PCR of the TCR CDR3. TCRdb recomputed calls from the multiplex PCR reads with MiXCR, one row per CDR3 protein. The sample shows about 760,000 distinct CDR3 sequences, 30% to 40% of them seen only once. The clonotype originates from a woman between 40 and 50 years old with Graves' hyperthyroidism. The chain couples TRBV2 to TRBJ2-7; TRBD1 agrees at 11 bases. Source material: blood. CDR3 DNA sequence: TGTGCCAGCAGTGATCCCGGGACAGGGGGCTCCTACGAGCAGTACTTC. Translating it yields CASSDPGTGGSYEQYF.